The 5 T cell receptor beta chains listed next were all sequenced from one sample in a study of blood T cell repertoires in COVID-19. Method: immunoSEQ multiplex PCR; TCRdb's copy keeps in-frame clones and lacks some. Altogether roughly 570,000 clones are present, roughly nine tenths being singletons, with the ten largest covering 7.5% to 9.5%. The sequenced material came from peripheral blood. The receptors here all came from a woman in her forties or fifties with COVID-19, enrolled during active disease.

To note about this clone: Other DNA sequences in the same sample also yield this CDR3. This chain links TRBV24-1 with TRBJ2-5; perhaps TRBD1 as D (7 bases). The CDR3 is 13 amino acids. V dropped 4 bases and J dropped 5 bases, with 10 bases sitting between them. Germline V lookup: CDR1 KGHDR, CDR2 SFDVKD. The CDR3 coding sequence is TGTGCCACCAGTGACCCAGGGGGGGAGACCCAGTACTTC. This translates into CATSDPGGETQYF.

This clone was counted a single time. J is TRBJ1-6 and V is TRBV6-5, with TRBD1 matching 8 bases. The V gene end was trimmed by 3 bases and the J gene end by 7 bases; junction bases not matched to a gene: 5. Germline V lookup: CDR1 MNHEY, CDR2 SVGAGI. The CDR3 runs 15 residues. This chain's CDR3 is CASSYLNRGNSPLHF. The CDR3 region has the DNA TGTGCCAGCAGTTATCTGAACAGGGGGAATTCACCCCTCCACTTT.

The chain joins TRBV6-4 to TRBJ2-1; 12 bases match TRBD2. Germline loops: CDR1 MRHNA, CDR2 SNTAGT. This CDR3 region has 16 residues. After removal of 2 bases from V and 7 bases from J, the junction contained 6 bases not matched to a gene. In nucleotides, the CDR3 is TGTGCCAGCAGTGACGGCCTAGCGGGGGGGTTTAATGAGCAGTTCTTC. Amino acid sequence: CASSDGLAGGFNEQFF.

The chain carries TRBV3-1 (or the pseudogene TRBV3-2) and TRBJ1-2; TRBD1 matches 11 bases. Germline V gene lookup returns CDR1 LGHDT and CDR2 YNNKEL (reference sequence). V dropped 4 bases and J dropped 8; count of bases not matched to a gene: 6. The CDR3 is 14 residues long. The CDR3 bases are TGTGCCAGCAGCCTCGGACAGGGGGCGCGGGGCTACACCTTC. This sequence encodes CASSLGQGARGYTF.

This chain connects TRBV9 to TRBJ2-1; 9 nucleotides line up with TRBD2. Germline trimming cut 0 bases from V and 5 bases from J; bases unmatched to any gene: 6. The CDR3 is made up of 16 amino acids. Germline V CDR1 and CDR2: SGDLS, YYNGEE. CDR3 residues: CASSVGRRGGNNEQFF. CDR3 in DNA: TGTGCCAGCAGCGTAGGAAGGCGGGGGGGCAACAATGAGCAGTTCTTC. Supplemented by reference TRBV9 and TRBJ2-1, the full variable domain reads DSGVTQTPKHLITATGQRVTLRCSPRSGDLSVYWYQQSLDQGLQFLIQYYNGEERAKGNILERFSAQQFPDLHSELNLSSLELGDSALYFCASSVGRRGGNNEQFFGPGTRLTVL.